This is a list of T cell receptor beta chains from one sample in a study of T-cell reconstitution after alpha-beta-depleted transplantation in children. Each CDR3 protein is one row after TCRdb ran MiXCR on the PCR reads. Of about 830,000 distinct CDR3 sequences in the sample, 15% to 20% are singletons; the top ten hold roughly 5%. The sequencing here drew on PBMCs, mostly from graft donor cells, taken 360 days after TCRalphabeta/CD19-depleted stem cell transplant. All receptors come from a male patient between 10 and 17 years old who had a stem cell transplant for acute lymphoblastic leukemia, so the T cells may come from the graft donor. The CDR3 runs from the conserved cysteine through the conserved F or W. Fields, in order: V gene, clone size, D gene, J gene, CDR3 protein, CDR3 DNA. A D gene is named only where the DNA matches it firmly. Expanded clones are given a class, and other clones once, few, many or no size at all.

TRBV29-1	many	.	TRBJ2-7	CSVKKGTNEQYF	TGCAGCGTGAAAAAGGGGACAAACGAGCAGTACTTC
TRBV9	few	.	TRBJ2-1	CASSVAPSFNEQFF	TGTGCCAGCAGCGTAGCTCCTAGCTTCAATGAGCAGTTCTTC
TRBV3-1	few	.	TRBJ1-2	CASSPTAITGNYGYTF	TGTGCCAGCAGCCCTACGGCGATAACTGGGAACTATGGCTACACCTTC
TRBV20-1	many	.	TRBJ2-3	CSARSYGIDTQYF	TGCAGTGCTAGATCGTACGGTATAGATACGCAGTATTTT
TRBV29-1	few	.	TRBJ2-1	CSVEELIHEQFF	TGCAGCGTTGAAGAATTAATACATGAGCAGTTCTTC
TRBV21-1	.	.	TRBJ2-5	CASKTEGSGLQETQYF	TGTGCCAGCAAAACGGAGGGTAGCGGCCTCCAAGAGACCCAGTACTTC
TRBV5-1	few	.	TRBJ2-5	CASSSLGGVQETQYF	TGCGCCAGCAGTTCGTTGGGTGGGGTACAAGAGACCCAGTACTTC
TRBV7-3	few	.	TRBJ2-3	CASSLLGRETDTQYF	TGTGCCAGCAGCTTATTGGGCAGGGAAACAGATACGCAGTATTTT
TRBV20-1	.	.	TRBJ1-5	CSAYRDTNQPQHF	TGCAGTGCTTACCGGGACACCAATCAGCCCCAGCATTTT
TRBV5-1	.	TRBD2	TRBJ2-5	CASSLPGTSGQETQYF	TGCGCCAGCAGCTTGCCGGGGACTAGCGGCCAAGAGACCCAGTACTTC
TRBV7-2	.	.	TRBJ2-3	CASSFSVAASTDTQYF	TGTGCCAGCAGCTTTTCTGTGGCGGCAAGCACAGATACGCAGTATTTT
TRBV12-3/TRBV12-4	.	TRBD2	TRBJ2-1	CAGSHGGGSGEQFF	TGTGCCGGCAGCCATGGGGGGGGTTCTGGAGAGCAGTTCTTC
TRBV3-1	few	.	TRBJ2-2	CASSQGLAFPGELFF	TGTGCCAGCAGCCAAGGGCTAGCGTTCCCCGGGGAGCTGTTTTTT
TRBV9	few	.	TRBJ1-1	CASSPRVEGRAFF	TGTGCCAGCAGCCCACGGGTGGAGGGGCGAGCTTTCTTT
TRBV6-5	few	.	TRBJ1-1	CASSYWGPPATEAFF	TGTGCCAGCAGTTACTGGGGGCCTCCGGCGACTGAAGCTTTCTTT
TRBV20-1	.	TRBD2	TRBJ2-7	CSAREVTSGLYEQYF	TGCAGTGCTAGAGAGGTAACTAGCGGGCTGTACGAGCAGTACTTC
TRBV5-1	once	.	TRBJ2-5	CASSLFGPQETQYF	TGCGCCAGCAGCTTGTTCGGCCCCCAGGAGACCCAGTACTTC
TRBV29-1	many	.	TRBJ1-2	CSALLSEGYTF	TGCAGCGCCTTATTATCCGAGGGCTACACCTTC
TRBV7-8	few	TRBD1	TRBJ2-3	CASSNDRGWGTDTQYF	TGTGCCAGCAGCAACGACAGGGGGTGGGGAACAGATACGCAGTATTTT
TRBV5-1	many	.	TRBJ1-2	CASSLPGNYGYTF	TGCGCCAGCAGCTTGCCCGGGAACTATGGCTACACCTTC
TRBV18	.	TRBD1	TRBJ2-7	CASSPNRQGVSEQYF	TGTGCCAGCTCACCAAATCGACAGGGGGTCTCCGAGCAGTACTTC
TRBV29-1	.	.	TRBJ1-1	CSVLTTGMNTEAFF	TGCAGCGTGCTTACGACAGGAATGAACACTGAAGCTTTCTTT